The clone carrying this TCR beta chain turned up a few times. Its antigen is unidentified. This record comes from a study of T-cell memory formation after mild COVID-19. Study information: Most TCR clusters belonged to a single donor.

The germline CDR1 and CDR2 sequences are SEHNR and FQNEAQ (reference sequence). The CDR3 is 11 residues long. V lost 5 bases and J lost 6, with 8 bases in between. TCRdb reanalysed the 5' RACE reads using MiXCR and keeps one entry per CDR3 protein. The repertoire holds around 440,000 distinct CDR3 sequences, with around a sixth as singletons. Points from the study as a whole: Shrinking CD4+ clones were chiefly CM and EM; CD8+ ones were chiefly EMRA.

The receptor was isolated from an adult woman who had mild COVID-19 (a few samples of this study predate the infection). Cell type and time point are not known. The sample comprised PBMCs or a T cell subset sorted from them (not recorded which). The chain links TRBV7-9 to TRBJ2-7, with unresolved D. CDR3 bases: TGTGCCAGCAGCCGGTATGGCGAGCAGTACTTC. Its protein product is CASSRYGEQYF. The full variable domain, in which reference TRBV7-9 and TRBJ2-7 provide the parts outside the CDR3, is DTGVSQNPRHKITKRGQNVTFRCDPISEHNRLYWYRQTLGQGPEFLTYFQNEAQLEKSRLLSDRFSAERPKGSFSTLEIQRTEQGDSAMYLCASSRYGEQYFGPGTRLTVT.